This is a list of T cell receptor beta chains from one sample in a study of T cells in Graves' hyperthyroidism and ophthalmopathy. TCRdb passed the multiplex PCR reads through MiXCR, listing each CDR3 protein once. The data contain approximately 610,000 distinct CDR3 sequences, approximately 15% of them seen just once; the ten biggest clones take up about 17%. Sample: blood. Receptor source: a woman between 18 and 29 years old with Graves' hyperthyroidism. The CDR3 runs from the conserved cysteine through the conserved F or W. A D gene is named only where the DNA matches it firmly. Some rows mark clone size as missing; the rest say once, few, many or name a class of expanded clone.

d_call	clone_size	v_call	j_call	cdr3_aa	cdr3_nt
.	.	TRBV29-1	TRBJ1-2	CSVVRRDIVKGGYTF	TGCAGCGTTGTCAGGCGGGACATCGTAAAGGGTGGCTACACCTTC
TRBD1	.	TRBV7-2	TRBJ1-2	CASSPNRDRRAYGYTF	TGTGCCAGCAGCCCCAATCGGGACAGGCGGGCCTATGGCTACACCTTC
TRBD2	.	TRBV4-1	TRBJ2-5	CASSRLAGPSAETQYF	TGCGCCAGCAGCCGACTAGCGGGACCTTCGGCGGAGACCCAGTACTTC
.	.	TRBV10-3	TRBJ1-2	CAISESAGGAWGYTF	TGTGCCATCAGTGAGTCTGCCGGGGGCGCGTGGGGCTACACCTTC
.	many	TRBV20-1	TRBJ2-1	CSAYPQGFGSYNEQFF	TGCAGTGCCTATCCTCAGGGATTCGGGTCCTACAATGAGCAGTTCTTC
.	few	TRBV10-3	TRBJ1-2	CAAQAPGRTYGYTF	TGTGCCGCCCAGGCACCGGGACGGACCTATGGCTACACCTTC
TRBD2	few	TRBV7-7	TRBJ2-5	CASSSNGLAQETQYF	TGTGCCAGCAGTTCCAACGGACTAGCTCAAGAGACCCAGTACTTC
.	many	TRBV30	TRBJ2-7	CAWSVSYEQYF	TGTGCCTGGAGTGTAAGTTACGAGCAGTACTTC
TRBD2	few	TRBV15	TRBJ2-7	CATSRDWGGGHEQYF	TGTGCCACCAGCAGAGATTGGGGGGGAGGGCACGAGCAGTACTTC
.	.	TRBV7-9	TRBJ1-4	CATKSGTNEKLFF	TGTGCCACCAAATCCGGAACTAATGAAAAACTGTTTTTT